This T cell receptor beta chain derives from a study of cytomegalovirus exposure and HLA in healthy donors (TCRdb year 2017). Notes on the research overall: According to an earlier analysis of around 600 of the donors, about 179 million T cells yielded some 120 million unique TCR beta sequences and around 280 Gb of sequence data. Roughly 310 gigabases of sequencing data and 70 million to 100 million unique TCR sequences were included in an early release covering 550 to 650 HLA-typed donors. Of the 300 to 500 genotyped donors, 65% to 90% were placed in the genetic ancestry cluster associated with self-reported Caucasian donors. The study aimed to test whether signatures of past pathogen exposure could be identified by cataloging public T cell receptors. The T cell repertoires of 550 to 850 subjects were profiled by immunosequencing and related to cytomegalovirus serostatus. A separate validation cohort of over 95 different subjects was used in addition to the approximately 640-subject first cohort. High-throughput TCR immunosequencing, statistical association of individual TCRs with disease status, and machine learning were combined to predict cytomegalovirus infection status. A later analysis re-analyzed previously published TCR beta repertoires from 500 to 700 donors and added high-resolution HLA genotyping to study TCR occurrence patterns. Rather than using new phenotypic data, the later analysis identified candidate immune exposures from TCR beta sequences and from how often those sequences occurred across donors. An earlier analysis of more than 450 of the donors used high-throughput TCR beta sequencing to judge whether each TCR beta V gene segment behaved as functional or pseudogenic. Alongside the repertoire data, information on donor age, sex, ethnicity and CMV serostatus was compiled. In a later genetic analysis, genome-wide SNP genotypes for about 55% of the roughly 700 donors were used, and that subset was treated as a discovery cohort. Every repertoire in the discovery cohort had been generated on one and the same sequencing platform. HLA typing included class I and class II loci at four-digit resolution. The number of typed donors differed by locus: roughly 620-640 for A, B, C, DRB1 and DQB1; approximately 520 for DQA1; approximately 600 for DPA1; and some 470 for DPB1. Several DR-DQ haplotypes were treated as single units for association and clustering because of strong linkage in the cohort. On average, over 200,000 unique TCR beta nucleotide sequences were sequenced per donor among a few hundred genotyped donors of the cohort, with roughly 18% of those sequences being non-productive.

The cohort comprised around 690 healthy bone marrow donors. All cohort members were sampled while nominally healthy, although unrecorded immune exposures were likely present. The donor was CMV seropositive and belonged to the group of 250 to 300 seropositive cohort members. Every donor gave a peripheral blood sample, and the peripheral blood mononuclear cells from that sample were used for TCR beta sequencing. Genomic DNA was extracted from the blood cell samples with the Qiagen DNeasy Blood Extraction Kit. In the case of this clone: Its cognate antigen has yet to be identified. Base qualities are not recorded, but no much larger clone differs from it by a single base.

Libraries were constructed by the immunoSEQ multiplex PCR assay. For the multiplex PCR, a mixture combining 60 forward primers for TCR Vbeta segments and 13 reverse primers for TCR Jbeta segments was used. A multiplex PCR assay on genomic DNA amplified the CDR3 region of rearranged TCR beta genes. The Illumina HiSeq System was used to sequence the amplified TCR beta libraries as 87-base-pair reads. On the authors' methods: A later analysis counted around 72 million unique TCR beta chains across the roughly 700 repertoires, and some 11 million of these chains were shared by at least two donors. Raw reads were error-corrected and collapsed into unique sequences by a nearest-neighbor algorithm in which closely related sequences were merged to remove PCR and sequencing errors. To assign V, D and J gene segments, CDR3 sequences were aligned to IMGT reference sequences. Each retained sequence needed at least a six-nucleotide match to both a V gene segment and a J gene segment. A rearrangement was called productive if the CDR3 had no stop codons and remained in frame with V and J, and every other rearrangement was called non-productive. CDR3 was defined according to IMGT convention as the region running from the second conserved V-encoded cysteine to the conserved J-encoded phenylalanine. The earlier analysis of approximately 500 of the donors excluded sequences that lacked an unambiguous match to a single V gene segment. In an earlier analysis of around 590 of the donors, a V segment was called functional when productive rearrangements were above 56.7%, and segregating when the standard deviation between donors exceeded 5%. A statistical classification framework was built to diagnose cytomegalovirus status from the catalog of TCR beta chain sequences. In a later analysis, V and J genes were assigned by comparing TCR nucleotide sequences against IMGT/GENE-DB human TR gene sequences. In a later analysis, CDR3 sequences and most-parsimonious VDJ recombination scenarios were assigned using the TCRdist pipeline. In a later analysis, every TCR beta chain was defined by the combination of its CDR3 amino acid sequence and its V-gene family, and reads without a unique V-gene family were dropped. As a way to deal with suspected cross-contamination and a sequencing artifact, a later analysis dropped nearly 600 nucleotide sequences that were highly shared and had low generation probability. In a later analysis, a clonal expansion index for each public chain was calculated from normalized within-repertoire ranks of inferred template counts. A later analysis computed generation probabilities with a VDJ recombination model fitted to out-of-frame rearrangements, and checked the results against IGoR. In a later analysis, TCR-TCR, TCR-HLA and TCR-CMV co-occurrence was scored with hypergeometric tests, and a repertoire-size bias correction was applied to TCR pairs. False discovery rates were estimated in a later analysis by permuting HLA or CMV assignments 20 times. In a later analysis, co-occurring TCRs were grouped using DBSCAN, and TCRdist sequence similarity was added for clustering within HLA-allele-positive subsets. Repertoires with fewer than 30,000 or more than 120,000 public chains were left out of co-occurrence clustering, as were five repertoires with anomalous nucleotide sharing. The immuneACCESS repertoire file appears here via TCRdb, limited to in-frame rearrangements. These files lack a portion of the clones; in checked studies, under half of the deficit traces to unresolved V genes, and the cause of the others is not known. V, J and clone size derive from that table, while D and trimming were established from the DNA sequence. This sample comprises around 70,000 clones, roughly 78% of them detected only once. Of the sample, over 10% falls within the top ten clones.

General findings and caveats noted by the study authors: An earlier analysis of several hundred of the donors showed that most TCR beta V segments appeared in productive rearrangements either about 87% or about 30% of the time, which broadly matched IMGT annotations. Immune exposure information for the cohort was limited to CMV serostatus. A total of 164 TCR beta chains were listed by the study as associated with cytomegalovirus. Because some donors lacked HLA typing at each locus, the association tests relied only on the typed subset. In a later analysis, the rate of TCR association differed among HLA loci, with DRB1 alleles having the most associated TCRs and HLA-C alleles having the fewest. A later genetic analysis reported fewer N-insertions in productive TCRs among donors in an Asian-associated ancestry cluster than the roughly 620-donor mean. Correlated functional status among segregating V segments might be attributable to linkage disequilibrium, but an unknown experimental factor could not be ruled out. When HLA alleles, especially DR and DQ, strongly co-occurred, TCR associations were difficult to assign to individual alleles. In a later genetic analysis, a missense DCLRE1C variant was associated with V-gene and J-gene trimming of TCR beta chains, and the association was replicated in an independent cohort. The earlier analysis of almost 600 of the donors excluded some 15 rarely observed V segments, including chromosome 9 orphons, because counts were too low. A later analysis found that HLA-associated TCR beta chains were more clonally expanded and had lower generation probabilities than equally common non-associated chains. The classifier was reported to diagnose cytomegalovirus status with high specificity and sensitivity in both the original cohort and the validation cohort. Only TCR beta chains were sequenced in this cohort, and the absence of alpha or paired-chain data limited detectable features. According to a later analysis, parvovirus B19, influenza, CMV and Epstein-Barr virus appeared linked to several top co-occurrence clusters. While some public TCRs were present in many individuals, most TCR sequences turned up only very rarely across donors. The authors suggested that the approach could potentially be extended to other disease states and immunological phenotypes. Specific HLA alleles were associated with 16,951 TCR beta sequences at a false discovery rate of 0.05 in a later analysis. Most CMV-associated TCR beta chains appeared to be HLA-restricted in a later analysis, and the HLA associations seemed to be driven largely by CMV exposure. The sequencing pipeline was judged likely to have produced a cluster of highly shared sequence variants as a technical artifact. Roughly uniform sequencing depth across donors was assumed in presence/absence analyses, although this assumption may not hold. A further reported finding was that TCR beta sequences accurately predicted the HLA-A and HLA-B alleles for most subjects in the first cohort. A few of the identified cytomegalovirus-associated TCR beta chains were confirmed in vitro to be specific for cytomegalovirus antigens.

The sequence was collected from a woman between 35 and 50 years old in good health and CMV-seropositive. Sequencing was performed on PBMCs.

Read as DNA, the sequence is TGTGCCAGCAGCTACGCAGGGGGCGAAAAACTGTTTTTT. Translated, it gives CASSYAGGEKLFF. Recombination linked TRBV11-3 to TRBJ1-4; TRBD1 aligns with 8 central bases. Trimming takes 4 bases off V and 8 bases off J; junction bases not matched to a gene: 3. Reading from cysteine to phenylalanine, the CDR3 counts 13 amino acids. Just CDR3 DNA is preserved here, 39 bases in frame from base 1. Sequences SGHNT (CDR1) and YENEEA (CDR2) are obtained from the germline V gene.